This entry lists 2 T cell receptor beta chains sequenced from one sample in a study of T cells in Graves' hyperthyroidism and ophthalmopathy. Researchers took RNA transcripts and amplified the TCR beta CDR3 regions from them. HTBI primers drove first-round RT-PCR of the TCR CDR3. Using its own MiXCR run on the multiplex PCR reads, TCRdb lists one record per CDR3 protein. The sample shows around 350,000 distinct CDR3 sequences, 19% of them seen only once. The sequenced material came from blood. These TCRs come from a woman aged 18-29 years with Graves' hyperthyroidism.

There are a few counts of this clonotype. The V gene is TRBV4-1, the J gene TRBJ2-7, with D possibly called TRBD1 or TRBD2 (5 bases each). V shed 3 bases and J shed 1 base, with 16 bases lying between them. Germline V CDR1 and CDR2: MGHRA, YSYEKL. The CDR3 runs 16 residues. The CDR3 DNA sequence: TGCGCCAGCAGCCACTACCCCGGGACCGAGTCCTACGAGCAGTACTTC. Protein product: CASSHYPGTESYEQYF.

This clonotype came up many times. The CDR3 loop is CASSFAHSGANVLTF. The CDR3 nucleotides are TGCGCCAGCAGCTTTGCTCACTCTGGGGCCAACGTCCTGACTTTC. The chain joins TRBV5-1 to TRBJ2-6; D uncertain. In germline, CDR1 is SGHRS, CDR2 YFSETQ. Trimming pared 2 bases from V and 0 bases from J, leaving 6 bases between. The length of the CDR3 is 15 residues. Supplemented by reference TRBV5-1 and TRBJ2-6, the full variable domain reads KAGVTQTPRYLIKTRGQQVTLSCSPISGHRSVSWYQQTPGQGLQFLFEYFSETQRNKGNFPGRFSGRQFSNSRSEMNVSTLELGDSALYLCASSFAHSGANVLTFGAGSRLTVL.